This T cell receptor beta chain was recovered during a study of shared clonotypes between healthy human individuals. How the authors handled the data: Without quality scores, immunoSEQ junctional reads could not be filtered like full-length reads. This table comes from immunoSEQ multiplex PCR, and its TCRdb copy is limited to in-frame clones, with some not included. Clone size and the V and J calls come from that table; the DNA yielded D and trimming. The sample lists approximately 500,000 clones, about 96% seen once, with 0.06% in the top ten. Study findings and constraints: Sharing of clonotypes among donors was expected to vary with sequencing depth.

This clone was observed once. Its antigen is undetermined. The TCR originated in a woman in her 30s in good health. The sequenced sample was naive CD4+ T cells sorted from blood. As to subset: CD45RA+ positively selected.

The CDR3 coding sequence is TGTGCCAGCAGCTTAGCGAGCCAGAGTGTATATGGCTACACCTTC. Its translation: CASSLASQSVYGYTF. The chain is built from TRBV7-8 and TRBJ1-2; D is unresolved. Trimming cost V 0 bases and J 5 bases, with 13 bases left between them. Germline CDR1 is SGHVS and CDR2 is FQNEAQ. The CDR3 totals 15 residues.